The T cell receptor (beta chain) described here comes from a study of T cell repertoires in cytomegalovirus infection. Across the study: Public TCR beta signatures were indicative of both CMV infection and a matching HLA type. Study findings and constraints: Within the response measured ex vivo, HLA-C-restricted CMV-specific TCR beta clonotypes were dominant.

TCRdb fed the reads into MiXCR, producing one record per CDR3 protein. The sample contains about 310,000 distinct CDR3 sequences, 17% of which appear only once. In its sample, this clonotype was seen many times. Its target is not known. Sequenced material: PBMCs. This TCR was sampled from a human donor in good health (CMV status not recorded). Some clones in this sample may be carry-over from other donors' samples.

The CDR3 DNA is TGTGCCAGTAGTATTTGGAGGAACTATGGCTACACCTTC. This sequence encodes CASSIWRNYGYTF. The rearrangement links TRBV19 to TRBJ1-2; D is ambiguous. CDR3 size: 13 residues. V gave up 3 bases and J gave up 2 bases, with 7 bases separating them. Germline V lookup: CDR1 LNHDA, CDR2 SQIVND (reference sequence). Together with reference TRBV19 and TRBJ1-2, the CDR3 gives the full variable domain: DGGITQSPKYLFRKEGQNVTLSCEQNLNHDAMYWYRQDPGQGLRLIYYSQIVNDFQKGDIAEGYSVSREKKESFPLTVTSAQKNPTAFYLCASSIWRNYGYTFGSGTRLTVV.